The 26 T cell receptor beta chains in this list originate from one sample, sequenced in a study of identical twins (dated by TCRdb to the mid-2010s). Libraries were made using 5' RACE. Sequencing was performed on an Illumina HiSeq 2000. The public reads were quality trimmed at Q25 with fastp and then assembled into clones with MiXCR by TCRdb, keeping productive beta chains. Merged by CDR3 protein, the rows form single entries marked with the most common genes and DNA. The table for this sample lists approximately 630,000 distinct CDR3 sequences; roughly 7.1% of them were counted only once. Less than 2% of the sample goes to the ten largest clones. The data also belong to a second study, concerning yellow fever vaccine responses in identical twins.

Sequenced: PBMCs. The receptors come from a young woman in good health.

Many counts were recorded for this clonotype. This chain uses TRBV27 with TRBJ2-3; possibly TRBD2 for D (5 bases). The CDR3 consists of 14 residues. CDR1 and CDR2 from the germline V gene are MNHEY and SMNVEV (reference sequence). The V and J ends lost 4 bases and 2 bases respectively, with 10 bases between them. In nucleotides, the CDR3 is TGTGCCAGCAGTTCCGAGGGATCCACAGATACGCAGTATTTT. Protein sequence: CASSSEGSTDTQYF.

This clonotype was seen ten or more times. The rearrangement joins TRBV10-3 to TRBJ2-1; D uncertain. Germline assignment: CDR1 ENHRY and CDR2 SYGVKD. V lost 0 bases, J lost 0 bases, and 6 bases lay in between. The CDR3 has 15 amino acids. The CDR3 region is CAISESAVSYNEQFF. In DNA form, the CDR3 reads TGTGCCATCAGTGAGTCGGCGGTCTCCTACAATGAGCAGTTCTTC.

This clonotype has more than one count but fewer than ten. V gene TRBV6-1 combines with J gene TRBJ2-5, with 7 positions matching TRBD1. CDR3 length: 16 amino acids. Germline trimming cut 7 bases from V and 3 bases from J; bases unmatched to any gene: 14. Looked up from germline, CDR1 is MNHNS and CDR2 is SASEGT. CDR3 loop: CASNRGSAGGKETQYF. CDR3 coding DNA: TGTGCCAGCAACAGGGGAAGCGCTGGGGGAAAAGAGACCCAGTACTTC.

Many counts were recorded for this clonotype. CDR3 in amino acids: CSARGPGLDSPLHF. In DNA form, the CDR3 reads TGCAGTGCTAGAGGTCCGGGGTTGGATTCACCCCTCCACTTT. The V call is TRBV20-1, the J call TRBJ1-6; D is unresolved. Germline lookup yields CDR1 DFQATT and CDR2 SNEGSKA (reference sequence). Trimming cost V 1 base and J 8 bases, with 12 bases left between them. The CDR3 spans 14 residues.

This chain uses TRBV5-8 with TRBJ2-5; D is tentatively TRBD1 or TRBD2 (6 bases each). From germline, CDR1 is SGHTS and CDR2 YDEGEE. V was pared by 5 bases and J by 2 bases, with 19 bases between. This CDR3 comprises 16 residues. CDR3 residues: CASRRRGALPQETQYF. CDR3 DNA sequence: TGTGCCAGCAGGAGGAGGGGGGCCTTACCGCAAGAGACCCAGTACTTC. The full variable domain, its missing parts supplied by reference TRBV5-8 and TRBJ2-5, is EAGVTQSPTHLIKTRGQQATLRCSPISGHTSVYWYQQALGLGLQFLLWYDEGEERNRGNFPPRFSGRQFPNYSSELNVNALELEDSALYLCASRRRGALPQETQYFGPGTRLLVL.

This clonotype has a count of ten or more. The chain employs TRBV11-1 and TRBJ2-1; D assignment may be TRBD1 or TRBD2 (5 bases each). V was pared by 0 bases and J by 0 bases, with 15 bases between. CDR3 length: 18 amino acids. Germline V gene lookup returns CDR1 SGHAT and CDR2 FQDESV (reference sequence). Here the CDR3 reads CASSLAVGTALSYNEQFF. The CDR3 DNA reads TGTGCCAGCAGCTTAGCGGTGGGGACCGCGCTCTCCTACAATGAGCAGTTCTTC.

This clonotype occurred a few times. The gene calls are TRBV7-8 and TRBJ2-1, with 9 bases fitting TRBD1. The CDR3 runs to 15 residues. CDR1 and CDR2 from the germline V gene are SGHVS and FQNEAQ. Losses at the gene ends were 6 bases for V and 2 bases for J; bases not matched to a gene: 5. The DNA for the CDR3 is TGTGCCAGCAGAAAAGGGACAGGGCCCTACAATGAGCAGTTCTTC. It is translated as CASRKGTGPYNEQFF. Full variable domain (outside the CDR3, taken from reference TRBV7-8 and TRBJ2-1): GAGVSQSPRYKVAKRGQDVALRCDPISGHVSLFWYQQALGQGPEFLTYFQNEAQLDKSGLPSDRFFAERPEGSVSTLKIQRTQQEDSAVYLCASRKGTGPYNEQFFGPGTRLTVL.

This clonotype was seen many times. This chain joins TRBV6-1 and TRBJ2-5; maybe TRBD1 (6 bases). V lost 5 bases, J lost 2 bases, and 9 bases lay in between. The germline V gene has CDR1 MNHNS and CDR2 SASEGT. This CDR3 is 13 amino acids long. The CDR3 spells CASSTGIQETQYF. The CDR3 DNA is TGTGCCAGCAGTACAGGGATACAAGAGACCCAGTACTTC.

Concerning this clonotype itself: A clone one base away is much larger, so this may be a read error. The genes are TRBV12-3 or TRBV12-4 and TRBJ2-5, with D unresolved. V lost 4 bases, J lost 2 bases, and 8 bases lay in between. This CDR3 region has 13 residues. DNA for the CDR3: TGTGCCAGCAGTTCTGCAGGACAAGAGACCCAGTACTTC. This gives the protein CASSSAGQETQYF.

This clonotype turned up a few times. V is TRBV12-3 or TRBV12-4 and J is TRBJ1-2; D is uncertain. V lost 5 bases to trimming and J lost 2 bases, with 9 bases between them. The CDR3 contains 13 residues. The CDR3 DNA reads TGTGCCAGCAGTGAAACGAGAAACTATGGCTACACCTTC. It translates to CASSETRNYGYTF.

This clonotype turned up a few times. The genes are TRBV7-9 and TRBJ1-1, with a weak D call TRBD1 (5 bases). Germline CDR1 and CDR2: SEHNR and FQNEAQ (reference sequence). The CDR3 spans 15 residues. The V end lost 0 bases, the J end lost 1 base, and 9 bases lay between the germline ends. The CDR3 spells CASSLAGRRNTEAFF. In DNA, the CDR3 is TGTGCCAGCAGCTTAGCGGGACGGAGGAACACTGAAGCTTTCTTT.

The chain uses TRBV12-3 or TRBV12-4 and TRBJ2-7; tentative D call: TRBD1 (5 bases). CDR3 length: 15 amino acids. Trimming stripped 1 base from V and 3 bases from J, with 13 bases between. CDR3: CASSLGPQTVYEQYV. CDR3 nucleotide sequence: TGTGCCAGCAGTTTAGGCCCACAGACAGTCTACGAGCAGTACGTC.

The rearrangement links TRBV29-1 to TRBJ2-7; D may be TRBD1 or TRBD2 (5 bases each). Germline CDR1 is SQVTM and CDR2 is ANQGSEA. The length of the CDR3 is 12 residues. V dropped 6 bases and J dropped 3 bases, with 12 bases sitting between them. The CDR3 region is CSVGDGYYEQYF. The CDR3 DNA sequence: TGCAGCGTCGGGGACGGTTACTACGAGCAGTACTTC.

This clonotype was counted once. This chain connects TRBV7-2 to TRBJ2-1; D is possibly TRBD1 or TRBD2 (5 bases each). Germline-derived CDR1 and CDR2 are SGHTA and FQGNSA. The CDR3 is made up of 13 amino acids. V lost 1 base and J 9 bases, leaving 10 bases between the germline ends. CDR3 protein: CASSLGGVGEQFF. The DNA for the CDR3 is TGTGCCAGCAGCTTAGGAGGGGTCGGTGAGCAGTTCTTC.

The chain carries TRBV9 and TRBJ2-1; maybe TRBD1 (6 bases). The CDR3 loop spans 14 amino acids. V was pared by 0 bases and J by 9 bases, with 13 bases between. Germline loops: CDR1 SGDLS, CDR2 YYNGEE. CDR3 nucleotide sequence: TGTGCCAGCAGCGTAGTACAGGGCGACACTGAGCAGTTCTTC. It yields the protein CASSVVQGDTEQFF.

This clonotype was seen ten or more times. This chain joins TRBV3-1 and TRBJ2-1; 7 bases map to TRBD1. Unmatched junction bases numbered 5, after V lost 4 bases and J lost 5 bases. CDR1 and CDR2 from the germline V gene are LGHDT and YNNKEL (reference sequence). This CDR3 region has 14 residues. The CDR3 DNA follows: TGTGCCAGCAGCCCCCGGGACAGACACAATGAGCAGTTCTTC. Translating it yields CASSPRDRHNEQFF.

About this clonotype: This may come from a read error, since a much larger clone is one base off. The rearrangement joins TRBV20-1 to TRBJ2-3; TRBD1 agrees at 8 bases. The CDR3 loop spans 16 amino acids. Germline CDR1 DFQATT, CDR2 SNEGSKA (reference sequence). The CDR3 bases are TGCTGTGCTAGAGGGGTACAGGGGGTTATGACAGATACGCAGTATTTT. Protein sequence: CCARGVQGVMTDTQYF.

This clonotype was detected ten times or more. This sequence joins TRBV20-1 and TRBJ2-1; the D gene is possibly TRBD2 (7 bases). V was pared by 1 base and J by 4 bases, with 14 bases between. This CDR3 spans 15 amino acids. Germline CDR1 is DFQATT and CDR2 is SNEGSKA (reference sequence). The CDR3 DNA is TGCAGTGCTAGAGCAACGGGGGGCCGATACAATGAGCAGTTCTTC. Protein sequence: CSARATGGRYNEQFF.

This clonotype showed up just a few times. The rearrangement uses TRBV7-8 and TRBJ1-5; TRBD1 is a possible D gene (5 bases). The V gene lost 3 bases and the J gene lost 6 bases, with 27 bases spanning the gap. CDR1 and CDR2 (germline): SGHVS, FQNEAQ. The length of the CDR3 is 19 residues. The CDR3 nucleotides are TGTGCCAGCAGCTTTCTTGTCTGGACACTCACCACAAACAGTCAGCCCCAGCATTTT. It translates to CASSFLVWTLTTNSQPQHF.

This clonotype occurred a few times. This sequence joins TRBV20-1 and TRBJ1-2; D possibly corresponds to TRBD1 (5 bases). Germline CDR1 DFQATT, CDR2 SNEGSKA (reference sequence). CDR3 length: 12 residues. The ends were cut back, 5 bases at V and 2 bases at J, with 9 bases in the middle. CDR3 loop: CSAFDRNYGYTF. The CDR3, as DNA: TGCAGTGCTTTCGACAGAAACTATGGCTACACCTTC.

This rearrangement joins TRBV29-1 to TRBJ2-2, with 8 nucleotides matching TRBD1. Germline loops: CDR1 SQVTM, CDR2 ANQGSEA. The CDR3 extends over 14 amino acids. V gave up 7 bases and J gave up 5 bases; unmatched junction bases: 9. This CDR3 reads CSAGQGGVTGELFF. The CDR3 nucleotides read TGCAGCGCCGGACAGGGCGGTGTGACCGGGGAGCTGTTTTTT.

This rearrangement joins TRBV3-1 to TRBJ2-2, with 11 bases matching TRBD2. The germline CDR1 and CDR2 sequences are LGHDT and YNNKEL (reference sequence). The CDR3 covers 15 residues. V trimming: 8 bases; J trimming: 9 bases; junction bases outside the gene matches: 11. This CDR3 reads CASCKGTSGLWELFF. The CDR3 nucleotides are TGTGCCAGCTGCAAGGGGACTAGCGGTCTTTGGGAGCTGTTTTTT. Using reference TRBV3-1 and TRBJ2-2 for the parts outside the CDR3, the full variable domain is DTAVSQTPKYLVTQMGNDKSIKCEQNLGHDTMYWYKQDSKKFLKIMFSYNNKELIINETVPNRFSPKSPDKAHLNLHINSLELGDSAVYFCASCKGTSGLWELFFGEGSRLTVL.

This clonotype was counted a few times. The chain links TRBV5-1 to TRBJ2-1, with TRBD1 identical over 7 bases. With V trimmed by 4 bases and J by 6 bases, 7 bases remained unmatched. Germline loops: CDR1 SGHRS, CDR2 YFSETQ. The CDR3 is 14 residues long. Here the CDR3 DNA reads TGCGCCAGCAGCCGGATGGGACAGATCAATGAGCAGTTCTTC. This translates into CASSRMGQINEQFF.

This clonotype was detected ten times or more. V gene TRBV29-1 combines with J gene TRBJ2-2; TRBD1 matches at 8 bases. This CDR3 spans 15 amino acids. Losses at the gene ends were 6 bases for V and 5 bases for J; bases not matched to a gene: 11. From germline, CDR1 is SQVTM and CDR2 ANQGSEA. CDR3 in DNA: TGCAGCGTGACCCAGGGGGCATGGGAAACCGGGGAGCTGTTTTTT. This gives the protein CSVTQGAWETGELFF.

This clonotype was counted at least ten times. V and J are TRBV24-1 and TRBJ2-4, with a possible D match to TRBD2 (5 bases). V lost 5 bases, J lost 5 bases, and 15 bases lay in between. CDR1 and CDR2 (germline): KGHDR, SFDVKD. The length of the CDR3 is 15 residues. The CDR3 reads CATSAPGGDQNIQYF. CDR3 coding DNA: TGTGCCACCAGTGCCCCTGGAGGCGACCAAAACATTCAGTACTTC.

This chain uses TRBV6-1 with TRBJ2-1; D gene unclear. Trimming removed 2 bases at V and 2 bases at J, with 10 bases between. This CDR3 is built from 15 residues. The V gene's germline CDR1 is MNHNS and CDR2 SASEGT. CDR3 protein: CASSETAIAYNEQFF. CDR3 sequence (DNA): TGTGCCAGCAGTGAAACAGCGATAGCCTACAATGAGCAGTTCTTC.